A single sample gave rise to the 32 T cell receptor beta chains below, sequenced in a study of CD8 T cells in ankylosing spondylitis. TCRdb called the 5' RACE reads again in MiXCR, with one record for every CDR3 protein. The data hold around 150,000 distinct CDR3 sequences, with approximately 10% observed a single time. Sequencing used blood, either unsorted or a sorted T cell fraction (not recorded which). The receptors originated from a male donor with ankylosing spondylitis or in good health (not recorded which).

In this sample, this clonotype turned up many times. The V call is TRBV19, the J call TRBJ1-1, with a weak D call TRBD1 (6 bases). V lost 6 bases and J 1 base, leaving 9 bases between the germline ends. Germline-derived CDR1 and CDR2 are LNHDA and SQIVND (reference sequence). This CDR3 has 13 amino acids. The CDR3: CASSDRTNTEAFF. In nucleotides, the CDR3 is TGTGCCAGTAGCGACAGGACGAACACTGAAGCTTTCTTT.

At least ten counts were recorded for this clonotype. This chain uses TRBV29-1 with TRBJ2-2; D is unclear. Germline-derived CDR1 and CDR2 are SQVTM and ANQGSEA. The CDR3 is 10 residues long. Trimming took 5 bases from V and 5 from J, leaving 3 bases between them. In DNA form, the CDR3 reads TGCAGCGTTCAGACCGGGGAGCTGTTTTTT. Protein product: CSVQTGELFF.

This clonotype was found a few times. The chain carries TRBV7-9 and TRBJ1-4; D perhaps matches TRBD1 (5 bases). Germline loops: CDR1 SEHNR, CDR2 FQNEAQ (reference sequence). Trimming cost V 5 bases and J 0 bases, with 16 bases left between them. The CDR3 extends over 17 amino acids. The CDR3 spells CASSHSREGATNEKLFF. CDR3 nucleotides: TGTGCCAGCAGCCATTCGAGGGAAGGGGCAACTAATGAAAAACTGTTTTTT.

Ten or more counts support this clonotype. The rearrangement links TRBV20-1 to TRBJ2-3, with TRBD2 matching 9 bases. Per germline, CDR1 DFQATT and CDR2 SNEGSKA (reference sequence). This CDR3 comprises 15 residues. The trim removed 5 bases at V and 2 bases at J, leaving 8 bases unmatched. The CDR3 sequence is CSAGSGTSLTDTQYF. As DNA, the CDR3 is TGCAGTGCTGGCTCCGGGACTAGCCTCACAGATACGCAGTATTTT.

This clonotype was found a few times. The CDR3 region is CASNSGNGQETQYF. The DNA for the CDR3 is TGTGCCAGCAATTCAGGGAACGGCCAAGAGACCCAGTACTTC. V is TRBV12-3 or TRBV12-4 and J is TRBJ2-5, with a possible D match to TRBD1 (5 bases). The V end was cut by 7 bases, the J end by 1 base, with 13 bases between. The length of the CDR3 is 14 residues.

This clonotype was recorded at least ten times. The chain uses TRBV24-1 and TRBJ1-1, with TRBD1 as a possible D gene (6 bases). Germline CDR1 and CDR2: KGHDR and SFDVKD. V was pared by 0 bases and J by 1 base, with 17 bases between. The CDR3 has 18 residues. CDR3 loop: CATSDLPSHRVENTEAFF. The CDR3 DNA sequence: TGTGCCACCAGTGATTTGCCGTCCCACAGGGTCGAGAACACTGAAGCTTTCTTT.

This clonotype was seen repeatedly, ten times or more. This chain joins TRBV20-1 and TRBJ2-7, with TRBD2 identical over 11 bases. Germline CDR1 reads DFQATT; CDR2 reads SNEGSKA (reference sequence). Trimming removed 7 bases from V and 5 bases from J; junction bases left unmatched: 10. The CDR3 is 14 residues long. The CDR3 region is CSVATSGSRNEQYF. CDR3 sequence (DNA): TGCAGTGTTGCCACTAGCGGGAGTCGGAACGAGCAGTACTTC.

The sample holds many counts of this clonotype. This sequence joins TRBV12-3 or TRBV12-4 and TRBJ1-2, with unresolved D. This CDR3 has 13 residues. V was trimmed by 3 bases and J by 8 bases, leaving 13 bases between them. CDR3 sequence (DNA): TGTGCCAGCAGTTTTTTCCAGGTGGCCGGCTACACCTTC. Translation: CASSFFQVAGYTF.

In its sample, this clonotype was seen many times. The chain employs TRBV5-1 and TRBJ1-2; no definite D call. V lost 0 bases, J lost 2 bases, and 17 bases lay in between. The CDR3 contains 17 residues. Germline CDR1 reads SGHRS; CDR2 reads YFSETQ. The CDR3 sequence is CASSLDMSPVNNYGYTF. CDR3 in DNA: TGCGCCAGCAGCTTGGACATGTCGCCAGTTAACAACTATGGCTACACCTTC.

Turning to this clonotype: A read error is possible here, since a much larger clone lies one base away. The gene calls are TRBV15 and TRBJ2-1; D gene uncertain. In germline, CDR1 is LNHNV, CDR2 YYDKDF (reference sequence). This CDR3 is 12 amino acids long. The CDR3 coding sequence is TGTGTCACCAGCACCAGCGACAATGAGCAGTTCTTC. Translation gives CVTSTSDNEQFF.

This clonotype has a handful of counts. The chain joins TRBV7-9 to TRBJ2-1; no clear D. The length of the CDR3 is 11 residues. CDR1 SEHNR and CDR2 FQNEAQ come from the germline V gene (reference sequence). V lost 3 bases to trimming and J lost 11 bases, with 8 bases between them. The CDR3 loop is CASSLNDQQFF. The CDR3 coding sequence is TGTGCCAGCAGCTTGAACGATCAGCAGTTCTTC. Drawing the rest from reference TRBV7-9 and TRBJ2-1, the complete variable domain is DTGVSQNPRHKITKRGQNVTFRCDPISEHNRLYWYRQTLGQGPEFLTYFQNEAQLEKSRLLSDRFSAERPKGSFSTLEIQRTEQGDSAMYLCASSLNDQQFFGPGTRLTVL.

The sample holds many counts of this clonotype. The chain joins TRBV11-2 to TRBJ2-1; TRBD2 agrees at 9 bases. Looked up from germline, CDR1 is SGHAT and CDR2 is FQNNGV. The length of the CDR3 is 15 residues. The V segment lost 5 bases and the J segment 4 bases; nucleotides outside the gene matches: 6. The CDR3 bases are TGTGCCAGCAGCCGCACGGGACTAGCTTACAATGAGCAGTTCTTC. Protein sequence: CASSRTGLAYNEQFF.

This clonotype was counted at least ten times. The chain carries TRBV5-1 and TRBJ1-1; 7 bases map to TRBD1. CDR1 and CDR2 from the germline V gene are SGHRS and YFSETQ. This CDR3 spans 16 amino acids. J gave up 2 bases and V 3 bases, and 10 bases lay outside the gene matches. In nucleotides, the CDR3 is TGCGCCAGCAGCTCCAACGGACAGGCGGGCAACACTGAAGCTTTCTTT. It encodes CASSSNGQAGNTEAFF.

This clonotype has more than one count but fewer than ten. V usage is TRBV15 and J usage is TRBJ2-7; 8 bases are a match to TRBD2. CDR3 length: 16 amino acids. V shed 3 bases and J 0 bases; nucleotides not matched to a gene: 7. The germline V gene has CDR1 LNHNV and CDR2 YYDKDF (reference sequence). CDR3 in amino acids: CATSSAGGSLSYEQYF. The CDR3 region has the DNA TGTGCCACCAGCAGCGCGGGAGGTAGTCTCTCCTACGAGCAGTACTTC.

This clonotype was observed at least ten times. The chain joins TRBV20-1 to TRBJ2-2, with 10 positions matching TRBD2. The CDR3 has 15 amino acids. The germline V gene has CDR1 DFQATT and CDR2 SNEGSKA (reference sequence). Losses at the gene ends were 0 bases for V and 10 bases for J; bases not matched to a gene: 8. CDR3 region: CSARDGASGSMELFF. CDR3 nucleotide sequence: TGCAGTGCTAGAGATGGGGCTAGCGGGAGCATGGAGCTGTTTTTT.

This chain uses TRBV5-1 with TRBJ2-2, with TRBD1 matching over 9 bases. V dropped 2 bases and J dropped 0; count of bases not matched to a gene: 8. This CDR3 contains 18 residues. Germline values: CDR1 SGHRS, CDR2 YFSETQ. CDR3 sequence (DNA): TGCGCCAGCAGCTTCCGGGACAGGGTCCCGACGAACACCGGGGAGCTGTTTTTT. Translation: CASSFRDRVPTNTGELFF.

The V call is TRBV12-3 or TRBV12-4, the J call TRBJ2-5, with TRBD2 matching 8 bases. There are 15 residues in the CDR3. With 4 bases clipped from V and 2 bases from J, the junction kept 6 bases outside the gene matches. The CDR3 DNA reads TGTGCCAGCAGTTGGGTAGCGGGGAAACAAGAGACCCAGTACTTC. Amino acid sequence: CASSWVAGKQETQYF.

The sample holds many counts of this clonotype. V gene TRBV7-2 combines with J gene TRBJ1-1; no clear D. Germline V gene sequence: CDR1 SGHTA, CDR2 FQGNSA. This CDR3 comprises 14 residues. Trimming took off 5 bases at V and 5 bases at J, with 15 bases between the two ends. CDR3 nucleotide sequence: TGTGCCAGCAGCCAACTAGGCGGGGTGACTGAAGCTTTCTTT. Protein product: CASSQLGGVTEAFF.

This clonotype was detected many times. This sequence joins TRBV20-1 and TRBJ1-6, with 7 bases matching TRBD1. The V gene end was trimmed by 0 bases and the J gene end by 10 bases; junction bases not matched to a gene: 6. The CDR3 length is 14 residues. CDR1 is DFQATT and CDR2 is SNEGSKA in the germline V gene (reference sequence). In DNA, the CDR3 is TGCAGTGCTAGAGAAACAGGGGATGGGTCACCCCTCCACTTT. Its translation is CSARETGDGSPLHF.

The table lists this clonotype with many counts. The chain combines TRBV12-3 or TRBV12-4 with TRBJ2-1; D might be TRBD2 (5 bases). The CDR3 totals 15 residues. V was shortened by 7 bases and J by 4 bases, with 17 bases between the two germline ends. DNA for the CDR3: TGTGCCAGCAACGCCCTGGTGGGGAGATACAATGAGCAGTTCTTC. It is translated as CASNALVGRYNEQFF.

A few counts support this clonotype. The V call is TRBV12-3 or TRBV12-4, the J call TRBJ2-3; 12 bases fit TRBD2. The CDR3 totals 16 residues. Trimming cost V 6 bases and J 2 bases; bases outside gene matches: 6. The CDR3 spells CASRPGLAGFTDTQYF. The CDR3 nucleotides read TGTGCCAGCAGGCCGGGACTAGCGGGTTTCACAGATACGCAGTATTTT.

This clonotype was found many times. The rearrangement uses TRBV11-2 and TRBJ2-7; 9 bases are a match to TRBD2. The CDR3 totals 15 residues. Germline V gene data show CDR1 as SGHAT and CDR2 as FQNNGV. V shed 4 bases, J shed 6 bases, and the junction held 10 bases outside the gene matches. The CDR3 DNA reads TGTGCCAGCAGCTCCCGAGGCGGGGGGGCTGGCGAGCAGTACTTC. Amino acids: CASSSRGGGAGEQYF. The entire variable domain, with the rest obtained from reference TRBV11-2 and TRBJ2-7, is as follows: EAGVAQSPRYKIIEKRQSVAFWCNPISGHATLYWYQQILGQGPKLLIQFQNNGVVDDSQLPKDRFSAERLKGVDSTLKIQPAKLEDSAVYLCASSSRGGGAGEQYFGPGTRLTVT.

This clonotype was seen ten or more times. The chain combines TRBV12-3 or TRBV12-4 with TRBJ2-5, with 8 bases lining up with TRBD2. This CDR3 has 16 amino acids. V trimming: 3 bases; J trimming: 5 bases; junction bases outside the gene matches: 11. The CDR3 reads CASSFFQGLGGETQYF. The CDR3 nucleotides read TGTGCCAGCAGTTTTTTTCAGGGACTAGGGGGTGAGACCCAGTACTTC.

The rearrangement links TRBV6-1 to TRBJ2-7; 7 bases are shared with TRBD1. CDR3 length: 15 amino acids. From germline, CDR1 is MNHNS and CDR2 SASEGT. J lost 0 bases, V lost 6 bases, and 8 bases had no gene match. The CDR3 coding sequence is TGTGCCAGCAGCCTCCGTGCAGGGGGCTCCTACGAGCAGTACTTC. Translated: CASSLRAGGSYEQYF.

At least ten counts were recorded for this clonotype. This chain joins TRBV5-1 and TRBJ1-1, with 7 nucleotides matching TRBD1. The CDR3 runs 13 residues. Germline CDR1 is SGHRS and CDR2 is YFSETQ. V shed 2 bases and J 4 bases; nucleotides not matched to a gene: 2. CDR3 DNA: TGCGCCAGCAGCTTTGGGACAGCCACTGAAGCTTTCTTT. As protein: CASSFGTATEAFF.

This clonotype has ten or more counts. V usage is TRBV20-1 and J usage is TRBJ2-1; maybe TRBD2 (5 bases). The CDR3 totals 12 residues. The V gene's germline CDR1 is DFQATT and CDR2 SNEGSKA (reference sequence). CDR3 sequence reads: CMLTSSYNEQFF. The CDR3 DNA reads as TGCATGCTTACTAGCTCCTACAATGAGCAGTTCTTC.

The chain is built from TRBV5-1 and TRBJ2-4, with TRBD1 matching 9 bases. Germline V gene lookup returns CDR1 SGHRS and CDR2 YFSETQ. The CDR3 covers 16 residues. V shed 0 bases and J 8 bases; nucleotides not matched to a gene: 9. CDR3 region: CASSLEGQGGIYIQYF. CDR3 in DNA: TGCGCCAGCAGCTTGGAGGGACAGGGAGGTATATACATTCAGTACTTC.

A few counts support this clonotype. The rearrangement uses TRBV18 and TRBJ1-5; D remains unclear. The V end was cut by 5 bases, the J end by 9 bases, with 17 bases between. The CDR3 has 14 amino acids. Germline V CDR1 and CDR2: KGHSH, LQKENI. CDR3 sequence reads: CASSLDAVRRPQHF. CDR3 bases: TGTGCCAGCTCATTGGACGCGGTCCGTCGGCCCCAGCATTTT. Based on the CDR3 plus reference TRBV18 and TRBJ1-5, the full variable domain is NAGVMQNPRHLVRRRGQEARLRCSPMKGHSHVYWYRQLPEEGLKFMVYLQKENIIDESGMPKERFSAEFPKEGPSILRIQQVVRGDSAAYFCASSLDAVRRPQHFGDGTRLSIL.

Only a few counts were recorded for this clonotype. The gene calls are TRBV11-1 and TRBJ2-1; 8 bases line up with TRBD2. V dropped 7 bases and J dropped 6; count of bases not matched to a gene: 8. The CDR3 sequence is 14 residues long. The germline V gene encodes CDR1 SGHAT and CDR2 FQDESV (reference sequence). The CDR3 loop reads CASTQPGLGNEQFF. CDR3 DNA: TGTGCCAGCACCCAACCGGGACTAGGCAATGAGCAGTTCTTC.

The chain combines TRBV7-8 with TRBJ2-2; D is unresolved. The length of the CDR3 is 15 residues. Trimming shortened V by 5 bases and J by 5 bases, and 15 bases separated the two germline ends. Germline V gene sequence: CDR1 SGHVS, CDR2 FQNEAQ. CDR3: CASSPLRAETGELFF. The CDR3 DNA is TGTGCCAGCAGCCCCCTCCGCGCGGAGACCGGGGAGCTGTTTTTT. The whole variable domain, filled in from reference TRBV7-8 and TRBJ2-2, reads GAGVSQSPRYKVAKRGQDVALRCDPISGHVSLFWYQQALGQGPEFLTYFQNEAQLDKSGLPSDRFFAERPEGSVSTLKIQRTQQEDSAVYLCASSPLRAETGELFFGEGSRLTVL.

This clonotype was recorded a few times. V and J are TRBV29-1 and TRBJ2-3; 10 nucleotides match TRBD1. The CDR3 runs to 15 residues. The J segment lost 4 bases and the V segment lost 3 bases, leaving 7 bases of the junction unmatched. The germline V gene has CDR1 SQVTM and CDR2 ANQGSEA. As DNA, the CDR3 is TGCAGCGTTGAGGATCCCGGGACAGGGGCAGATACGCAGTATTTT. Translation: CSVEDPGTGADTQYF.

This clonotype was seen at least ten times. The chain is built from TRBV30 and TRBJ1-6; TRBD1 matches 7 bases. Germline trimming cut 0 bases from V and 7 bases from J; bases unmatched to any gene: 3. CDR1 GTSNPN and CDR2 SVGIG come from the germline V gene (reference sequence). This CDR3 region has 14 residues. The CDR3 DNA sequence: TGTGCCTGGAGTGTGGGGACAGCGAATTCACCCCTCCACTTT. Residues: CAWSVGTANSPLHF.